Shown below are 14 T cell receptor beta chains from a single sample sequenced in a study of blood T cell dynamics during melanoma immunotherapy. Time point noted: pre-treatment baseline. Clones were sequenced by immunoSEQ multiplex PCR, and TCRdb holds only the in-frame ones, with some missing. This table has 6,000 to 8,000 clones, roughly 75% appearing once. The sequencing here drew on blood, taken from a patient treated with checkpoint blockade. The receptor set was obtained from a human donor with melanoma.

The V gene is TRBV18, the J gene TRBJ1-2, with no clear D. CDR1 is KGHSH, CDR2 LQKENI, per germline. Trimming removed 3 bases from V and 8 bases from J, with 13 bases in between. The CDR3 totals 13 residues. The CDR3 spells CASSPERAGGYTF. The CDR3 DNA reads TGTGCCAGCTCACCGGAGCGGGCAGGAGGCTACACCTTC.

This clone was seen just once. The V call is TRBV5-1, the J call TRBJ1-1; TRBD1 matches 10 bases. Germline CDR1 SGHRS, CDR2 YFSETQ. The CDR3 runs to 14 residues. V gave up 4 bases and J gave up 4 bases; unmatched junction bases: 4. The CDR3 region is CASSKTGGGTEAFF. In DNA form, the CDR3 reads TGCGCCAGCAGCAAGACAGGGGGCGGCACTGAAGCTTTCTTT.

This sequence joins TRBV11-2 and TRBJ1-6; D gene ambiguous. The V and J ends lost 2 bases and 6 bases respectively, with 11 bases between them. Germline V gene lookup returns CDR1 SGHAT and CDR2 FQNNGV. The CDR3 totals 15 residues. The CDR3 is CASSLQVSTNSPLHF. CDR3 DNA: TGTGCCAGCAGCTTACAAGTGTCAACTAATTCACCCCTCCACTTT.

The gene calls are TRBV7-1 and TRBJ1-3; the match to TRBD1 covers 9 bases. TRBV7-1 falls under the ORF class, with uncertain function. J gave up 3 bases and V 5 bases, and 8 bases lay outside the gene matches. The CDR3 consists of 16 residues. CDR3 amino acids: CASSVEQGADGNTIYF. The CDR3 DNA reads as TGTGCCAGCAGCGTAGAACAGGGGGCGGATGGAAACACCATATATTTT.

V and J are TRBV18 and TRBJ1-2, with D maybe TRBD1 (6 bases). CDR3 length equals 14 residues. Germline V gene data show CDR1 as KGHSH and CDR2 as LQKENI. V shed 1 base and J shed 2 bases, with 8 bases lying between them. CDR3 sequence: CASSPRDTNYGYTF. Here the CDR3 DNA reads TGTGCCAGCTCACCACGGGACACCAACTATGGCTACACCTTC.

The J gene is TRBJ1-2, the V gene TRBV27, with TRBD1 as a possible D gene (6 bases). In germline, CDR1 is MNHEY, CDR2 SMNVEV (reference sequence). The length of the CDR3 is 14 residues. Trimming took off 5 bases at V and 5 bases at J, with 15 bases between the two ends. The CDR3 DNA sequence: TGTGCCAGCAGTCCCCGGACAGACCGATATGGCTACACCTTC. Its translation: CASSPRTDRYGYTF.

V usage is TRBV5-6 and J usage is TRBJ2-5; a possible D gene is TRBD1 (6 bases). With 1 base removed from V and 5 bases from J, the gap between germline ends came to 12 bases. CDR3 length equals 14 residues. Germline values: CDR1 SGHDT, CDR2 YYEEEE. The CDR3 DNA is TGTGCCAGCAGCTTGTTGGGGACACCCGAGACCCAGTACTTC. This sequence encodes CASSLLGTPETQYF.

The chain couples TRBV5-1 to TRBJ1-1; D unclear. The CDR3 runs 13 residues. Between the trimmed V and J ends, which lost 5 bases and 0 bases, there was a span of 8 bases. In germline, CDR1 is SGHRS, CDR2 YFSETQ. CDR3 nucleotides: TGCGCCAGCAGGGGCAGACTGAACACTGAAGCTTTCTTT. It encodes CASRGRLNTEAFF. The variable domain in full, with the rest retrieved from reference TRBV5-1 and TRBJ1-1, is KAGVTQTPRYLIKTRGQQVTLSCSPISGHRSVSWYQQTPGQGLQFLFEYFSETQRNKGNFPGRFSGRQFSNSRSEMNVSTLELGDSALYLCASRGRLNTEAFFGQGTRLTVV.

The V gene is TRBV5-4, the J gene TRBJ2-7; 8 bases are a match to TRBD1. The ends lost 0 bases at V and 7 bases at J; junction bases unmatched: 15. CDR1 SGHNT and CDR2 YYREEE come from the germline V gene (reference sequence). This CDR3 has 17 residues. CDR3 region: CASSLGTYRGSSAEQYF. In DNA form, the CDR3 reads TGTGCCAGCAGCTTGGGAACGTACAGGGGGAGCTCGGCTGAGCAGTACTTC. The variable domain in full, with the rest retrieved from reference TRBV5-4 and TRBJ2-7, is ETGVTQSPTHLIKTRGQQVTLRCSSQSGHNTVSWYQQALGQGPQFIFQYYREEENGRGNFPPRFSGLQFPNYSSELNVNALELDDSALYLCASSLGTYRGSSAEQYFGPGTRLTVT.

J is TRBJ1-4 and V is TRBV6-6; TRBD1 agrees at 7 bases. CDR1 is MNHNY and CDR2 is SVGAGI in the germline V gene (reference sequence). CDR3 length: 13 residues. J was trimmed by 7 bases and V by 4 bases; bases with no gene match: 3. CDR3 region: CASSSGQLEKLFF. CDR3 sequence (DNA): TGTGCCAGCAGTTCGGGACAGCTTGAAAAACTGTTTTTT.

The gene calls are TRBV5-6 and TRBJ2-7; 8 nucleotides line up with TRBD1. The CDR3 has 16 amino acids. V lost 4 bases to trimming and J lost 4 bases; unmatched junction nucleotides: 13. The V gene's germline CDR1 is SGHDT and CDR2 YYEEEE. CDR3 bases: TGTGCCAGCAGCCCGTTATCCGGGACAGGCGATTACGAGCAGTACTTC. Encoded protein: CASSPLSGTGDYEQYF.

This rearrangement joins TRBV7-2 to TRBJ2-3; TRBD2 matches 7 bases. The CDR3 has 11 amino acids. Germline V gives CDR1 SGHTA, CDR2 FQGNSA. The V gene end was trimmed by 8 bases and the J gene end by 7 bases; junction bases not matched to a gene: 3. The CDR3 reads CASLGGYTQYF. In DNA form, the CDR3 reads TGTGCCAGCTTGGGGGGGTATACGCAGTATTTT.

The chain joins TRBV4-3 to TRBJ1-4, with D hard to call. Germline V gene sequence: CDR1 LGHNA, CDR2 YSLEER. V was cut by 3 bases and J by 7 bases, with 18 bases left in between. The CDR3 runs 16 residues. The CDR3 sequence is CASSQNGMGFAEKLFF. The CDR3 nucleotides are TGCGCCAGCAGCCAGAATGGAATGGGGTTTGCTGAAAAACTGTTTTTT.

The CDR3 is CAWRSGHANYGYTF. The CDR3 nucleotides read TGTGCCTGGAGGTCCGGACACGCTAACTATGGCTACACCTTC. The J gene is TRBJ1-2, the V gene TRBV30; the D gene is possibly TRBD1 (5 bases). Germline lookup yields CDR1 GTSNPN and CDR2 SVGIG (reference sequence). The CDR3 is 14 residues long. The V and J ends lost 3 bases and 0 bases respectively, with 11 bases between them. Full variable domain (remainder filled in from reference TRBV30 and TRBJ1-2): SQTIHQWPATLVQPVGSPLSLECTVEGTSNPNLYWYRQAAGRGLQLLFYSVGIGQISSEVPQNLSASRPQDRQFILSSKKLLLSDSGFYLCAWRSGHANYGYTFGSGTRLTVV.